The clone carrying this TCR beta chain appeared many times. Each donor was a healthy Caucasian. V lost 3 bases, J lost 4 bases, and 7 bases lay in between. The CDR3 length is 13 residues. Template switching created a universal primer site, and the cDNA included unique molecular identifiers. In TCRdb, the 5' RACE reads were re-called with MiXCR into one record per CDR3 protein. This sample has more than 400,000 distinct CDR3 sequences, with 15% found just once. This sample is drawn from a study of identical twins. These data were also reused for a study on yellow fever vaccine responses in identical twins. In that study: Twins reportedly had a vaccine T cell response that seemed partly convergent, partly personalized.

This chain connects TRBV12-3 or TRBV12-4 to TRBJ1-5; D not resolved. Sequences were obtained from CD4+ T cells sorted from blood. The receptor comes from a woman aged 18-29 years in good health. CDR3 sequence (DNA): TGTGCCAGCAGTTTTCAAGGGAATCAGCCCCAGCATTTT. It translates to CASSFQGNQPQHF.